This section outlines one T cell receptor beta chain sequence together with its context. The antigen remains undetermined. The CDR3 sequence is 14 residues long. Germline CDR1 and CDR2: LNHDA and SQIVND (reference sequence). V lost 4 bases to trimming and J lost 6 bases; unmatched junction nucleotides: 4. The sample is drawn from a study of shared clonotypes between healthy human individuals. Study-wide points: Sharing of clonotypes among donors was expected to vary with sequencing depth. The study generally estimated greater richness for naive than memory subsets.

Naive CD8 cells comprised CD45RO-negative, CCR7-positively selected cells, excluding terminally differentiated effector memory CD45RA+ cells. Every subset's genomic DNA went evenly onto several immunoSEQ plates. Profiled with immunoSEQ multiplex PCR; TCRdb holds only in-frame clones, not every one. The table shows approximately 650,000 clones, with over 95% occurring only once. Sequencing used naive CD8+ T cells sorted from blood. This chain joins TRBV19 and TRBJ2-2; 8 bases align to TRBD2. The sequence came from a woman younger than 45 in good health. The CDR3 reads CASSTREGPGELFF. CDR3 bases: TGTGCCAGTAGTACACGGGAGGGGCCCGGGGAGCTGTTTTTT.